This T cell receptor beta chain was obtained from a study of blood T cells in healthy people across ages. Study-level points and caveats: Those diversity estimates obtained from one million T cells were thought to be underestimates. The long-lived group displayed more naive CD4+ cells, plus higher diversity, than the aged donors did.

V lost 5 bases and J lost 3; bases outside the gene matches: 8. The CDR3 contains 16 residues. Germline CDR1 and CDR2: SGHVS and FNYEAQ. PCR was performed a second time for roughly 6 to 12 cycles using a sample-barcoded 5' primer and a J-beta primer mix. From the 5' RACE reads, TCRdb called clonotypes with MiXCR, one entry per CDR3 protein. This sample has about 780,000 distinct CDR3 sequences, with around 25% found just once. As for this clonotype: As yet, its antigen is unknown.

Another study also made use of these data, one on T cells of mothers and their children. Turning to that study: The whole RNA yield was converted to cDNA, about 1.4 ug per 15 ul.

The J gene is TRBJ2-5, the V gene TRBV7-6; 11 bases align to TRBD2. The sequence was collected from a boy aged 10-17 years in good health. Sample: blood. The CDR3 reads CASSPKGLAAEETQYF. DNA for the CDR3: TGTGCCAGCAGCCCGAAGGGACTAGCGGCCGAAGAGACCCAGTACTTC.